Listed below are T cell receptor beta chains from one sample, sequenced in a study of early T cells in non-severe SARS-CoV-2 infection. TCRdb recomputed calls from the 5' RACE reads with MiXCR, one row per CDR3 protein. This sample has some 80,000 distinct CDR3 sequences, with roughly an eighth found just once. Source material: whole blood. The receptors shown here come from an adult who was a healthcare worker with PCR-confirmed SARS-CoV-2 infection or an uninfected control (not recorded which). Each CDR3 is given with its conserved first and last residue. D genes are given only for firm matches. Clone size, where shown, is once, few, many, or a class for clones that have expanded.

clone size: many
J gene: TRBJ2-3
V gene: TRBV7-2
CDR3 length: 18
D gene: TRBD2
CDR3 DNA: TGTGCCAGCAGCCGGACTAGCGGGAGGGCCTTAGTCCCAGATACGCAGTATTTT
CDR3 protein: CASSRTSGRALVPDTQYF

clone size: few
J gene: TRBJ2-5
V gene: TRBV20-1
CDR3 length: 16
D gene: TRBD2
CDR3 DNA: TGCAGTGCTCGGATTGGAACTAGCGGGTACCAAGAGACCCAGTACTTC
CDR3 protein: CSARIGTSGYQETQYF

clone size: -
J gene: TRBJ2-2
V gene: TRBV7-6
CDR3 length: 19
D gene: TRBD2
CDR3 DNA: TGTGCCAGCAGCCGGGGACTAGCGGGAGGGAAAACGAACACCGGGGAGCTGTTTTTT
CDR3 protein: CASSRGLAGGKTNTGELFF

clone size: -
J gene: TRBJ2-3
V gene: TRBV7-2
CDR3 length: 15
D gene: -
CDR3 DNA: TGTGCCAGCAGCTTAACAGGGTCTAGCACAGATACGCAGTATTTT
CDR3 protein: CASSLTGSSTDTQYF

clone size: few
J gene: TRBJ1-1
V gene: TRBV5-1
CDR3 length: 13
D gene: -
CDR3 DNA: TGCGCCAGCAGTGTTGGCGGGGGCACTGAAGCTTTCTTT
CDR3 protein: CASSVGGGTEAFF

clone size: many
J gene: TRBJ2-1
V gene: TRBV20-1
CDR3 length: 12
D gene: -
CDR3 DNA: TGCAGTGCTCGCCACTCTAACAATGAGCAGTTCTTC
CDR3 protein: CSARHSNNEQFF

clone size: -
J gene: TRBJ2-1
V gene: TRBV3-1
CDR3 length: 17
D gene: TRBD2
CDR3 DNA: TGTGCCAGCAGCCATCCGGGACTAGCGAACTCCTACAATGAGCAGTTCTTC
CDR3 protein: CASSHPGLANSYNEQFF

clone size: few
J gene: TRBJ2-1
V gene: TRBV12-3/TRBV12-4
CDR3 length: 15
D gene: -
CDR3 DNA: TGTGCCAGCAGTTTATCCTCTCCCGGGGACAATGAGCAGTTCTTC
CDR3 protein: CASSLSSPGDNEQFF

clone size: many
J gene: TRBJ2-5
V gene: TRBV24-1
CDR3 length: 18
D gene: -
CDR3 DNA: TGTGCCACCAGTGACCCTCAGTATCACACGGTGAACCAAGAGACCCAGTACTTC
CDR3 protein: CATSDPQYHTVNQETQYF

clone size: few
J gene: TRBJ1-1
V gene: TRBV7-2
CDR3 length: 15
D gene: -
CDR3 DNA: TGTGCCAGCAGCTGGGCAGGGACCGGGGGCACTGAAGCTTTCTTT
CDR3 protein: CASSWAGTGGTEAFF

clone size: -
J gene: TRBJ2-7
V gene: TRBV5-6
CDR3 length: 12
D gene: -
CDR3 DNA: TGTGCCAGCAGCTTCGAGTCCTACGAGCAGTACTTC
CDR3 protein: CASSFESYEQYF

clone size: -
J gene: TRBJ2-7
V gene: TRBV3-1
CDR3 length: 12
D gene: -
CDR3 DNA: TGTGCCAGCAGCCTGGAAGGGGGAGAGCAGTACTTC
CDR3 protein: CASSLEGGEQYF

clone size: many
J gene: TRBJ2-1
V gene: TRBV14
CDR3 length: 17
D gene: -
CDR3 DNA: TGTGCCAGCAGCCAATTACCCCGAACCTGGGAGGACAATGAGCAGTTCTTC
CDR3 protein: CASSQLPRTWEDNEQFF

clone size: few
J gene: TRBJ2-4
V gene: TRBV20-1
CDR3 length: 19
D gene: TRBD2
CDR3 DNA: TGCAGTGCTAGAGGGGGTGGAGCGGGAGGAGGCGTAGCCAAAAACATTCAGTACTTC
CDR3 protein: CSARGGGAGGGVAKNIQYF

clone size: many
J gene: TRBJ2-2
V gene: TRBV24-1
CDR3 length: 17
D gene: -
CDR3 DNA: TGTGCCACCAGTGATTCCAAACGAACAGGGGGGGCCGGGGAGCTGTTTTTT
CDR3 protein: CATSDSKRTGGAGELFF

clone size: few
J gene: TRBJ2-1
V gene: TRBV11-2
CDR3 length: 17
D gene: TRBD2
CDR3 DNA: TGTGCCAGCAGCTTAGGAGATGGCGGGAGGTACTACAATGAGCAGTTCTTC
CDR3 protein: CASSLGDGGRYYNEQFF

clone size: many
J gene: TRBJ1-1
V gene: TRBV4-1
CDR3 length: 14
D gene: -
CDR3 DNA: TGCGCCAGCAGCTTACCCCCCTTGAACACTGAAGCTTTTTTT
CDR3 protein: CASSLPPLNTEAFF

clone size: -
J gene: TRBJ1-1
V gene: TRBV10-3
CDR3 length: 13
D gene: -
CDR3 DNA: TGTGCCATAACAGGGTCAACGAACACTGAAGCTTTCTTT
CDR3 protein: CAITGSTNTEAFF

clone size: many
J gene: TRBJ2-1
V gene: TRBV19
CDR3 length: 16
D gene: TRBD2
CDR3 DNA: TGTGCCAGTAGTTGGCTAGCGGGAGCTGCGTACAATGAGCAGTTCTTC
CDR3 protein: CASSWLAGAAYNEQFF

clone size: few
J gene: TRBJ2-2
V gene: TRBV12-3/TRBV12-4
CDR3 length: 17
D gene: TRBD2
CDR3 DNA: TGTGCCAGCAGGGATGCGGGCGGGAGCAAGATTCCCGGGGAGCTGTTTTTT
CDR3 protein: CASRDAGGSKIPGELFF

clone size: many
J gene: TRBJ2-3
V gene: TRBV20-1
CDR3 length: 12
D gene: -
CDR3 DNA: TGCAGTGGGGCCCTGGGGAGCGATACGCAGTATTTT
CDR3 protein: CSGALGSDTQYF

clone size: -
J gene: TRBJ1-4
V gene: TRBV5-1
CDR3 length: 15
D gene: -
CDR3 DNA: TGCGCCAGCAGCTCGGACAGAGCAACTAATGAAAAACTGTTTTTT
CDR3 protein: CASSSDRATNEKLFF

clone size: many
J gene: TRBJ2-3
V gene: TRBV7-2
CDR3 length: 13
D gene: -
CDR3 DNA: TGTGCCAGCAGCTCCCCCCTAGGGGCCGCGCAGTATTTT
CDR3 protein: CASSSPLGAAQYF

clone size: -
J gene: TRBJ2-7
V gene: TRBV7-7
CDR3 length: 16
D gene: TRBD2
CDR3 DNA: TGTGCTAGCAGCCCGGGACTAGCGGGAGGGCCCTACGAGCAGTACTTC
CDR3 protein: CASSPGLAGGPYEQYF

clone size: many
J gene: TRBJ2-7
V gene: TRBV18
CDR3 length: 18
D gene: TRBD2
CDR3 DNA: TGTGCCAGCTCGCGAACTACTAGCGGGAGATCTGAAGGGGGCGAGCAGTACTTC
CDR3 protein: CASSRTTSGRSEGGEQYF

clone size: many
J gene: TRBJ2-1
V gene: TRBV19
CDR3 length: 13
D gene: -
CDR3 DNA: TGTGCCAGTAGTATTCGTGGGGCAAATGAGCAGTTCTTC
CDR3 protein: CASSIRGANEQFF

clone size: -
J gene: TRBJ2-7
V gene: TRBV6-2/TRBV6-3
CDR3 length: 11
D gene: -
CDR3 DNA: TGTGCCAGCAGGGACTTCTACGAGCAGTACTTC
CDR3 protein: CASRDFYEQYF

clone size: many
J gene: TRBJ2-3
V gene: TRBV5-6
CDR3 length: 13
D gene: -
CDR3 DNA: TGTGCCAGCAGCTTGGATGGGCCTCGACAGCAGTATTTT
CDR3 protein: CASSLDGPRQQYF

clone size: many
J gene: TRBJ2-7
V gene: TRBV5-1
CDR3 length: 12
D gene: -
CDR3 DNA: TGCGCCAGCAGCGGGAGTGGGTACGAGCAGTACTTC
CDR3 protein: CASSGSGYEQYF

clone size: -
J gene: TRBJ2-7
V gene: TRBV7-2
CDR3 length: 12
D gene: -
CDR3 DNA: TGTGCCAGCAGCTTAGTGAGCCGGGAGCAGTACTTC
CDR3 protein: CASSLVSREQYF

clone size: few
J gene: TRBJ2-5
V gene: TRBV12-3/TRBV12-4
CDR3 length: 15
D gene: TRBD2
CDR3 DNA: TGTGCCAGCAGTTTACCCAGCGGGAGGCTGGAGACCCAGTACTTC
CDR3 protein: CASSLPSGRLETQYF

clone size: many
J gene: TRBJ2-2
V gene: TRBV29-1
CDR3 length: 12
D gene: TRBD1
CDR3 DNA: TGCAGCGTACAGGGGAGTCCCGGGGAGCTGTTTTTT
CDR3 protein: CSVQGSPGELFF

clone size: few
J gene: TRBJ1-2
V gene: TRBV7-9
CDR3 length: 15
D gene: TRBD1
CDR3 DNA: TGTGCCAGCAGCACCGGGACAGCAGTATCTTCTGGCTACACCTTC
CDR3 protein: CASSTGTAVSSGYTF

clone size: -
J gene: TRBJ2-5
V gene: TRBV9
CDR3 length: 14
D gene: TRBD1
CDR3 DNA: TGTGCCAGCAGCATGGGACAGGGAGGAGAGACCCAGTACTTC
CDR3 protein: CASSMGQGGETQYF

clone size: -
J gene: TRBJ2-7
V gene: TRBV15
CDR3 length: 14
D gene: -
CDR3 DNA: TGTGCCACCAGCAGAGACAGGTACTCCTACGAGCAGTACTTC
CDR3 protein: CATSRDRYSYEQYF

clone size: many
J gene: TRBJ2-7
V gene: TRBV25-1
CDR3 length: 14
D gene: -
CDR3 DNA: TGTGCCAGCAGCCCGGAACTCAAACCCTACGAGCAGTACTTC
CDR3 protein: CASSPELKPYEQYF

clone size: many
J gene: TRBJ1-1
V gene: TRBV18
CDR3 length: 13
D gene: -
CDR3 DNA: TGTGCCAGCTCACCACGACAGAACACTGAAGCTTTCTTT
CDR3 protein: CASSPRQNTEAFF

clone size: -
J gene: TRBJ1-1
V gene: TRBV6-2/TRBV6-3
CDR3 length: 15
D gene: TRBD1
CDR3 DNA: TGTGCCAGCAGTTCCAGACAGGGGGCGCGAACTGAAGCTTTCTTT
CDR3 protein: CASSSRQGARTEAFF

clone size: many
J gene: TRBJ2-3
V gene: TRBV4-3
CDR3 length: 19
D gene: TRBD2
CDR3 DNA: TGCGCCAGCAGCCAAGATCTTACGACTAGCGGGAGAATCACAGATACGCAGTATTTT
CDR3 protein: CASSQDLTTSGRITDTQYF

clone size: -
J gene: TRBJ2-3
V gene: TRBV6-6
CDR3 length: 15
D gene: -
CDR3 DNA: TGTGCCAGCAACCCGGACAAAGTAACAGCAGATACGCAGTATTTT
CDR3 protein: CASNPDKVTADTQYF

clone size: few
J gene: TRBJ2-7
V gene: TRBV7-2
CDR3 length: 15
D gene: TRBD1
CDR3 DNA: TGTGCCAGCAGCTCGCTCCGGGACAGGCTCTACGAGCAGTACTTC
CDR3 protein: CASSSLRDRLYEQYF